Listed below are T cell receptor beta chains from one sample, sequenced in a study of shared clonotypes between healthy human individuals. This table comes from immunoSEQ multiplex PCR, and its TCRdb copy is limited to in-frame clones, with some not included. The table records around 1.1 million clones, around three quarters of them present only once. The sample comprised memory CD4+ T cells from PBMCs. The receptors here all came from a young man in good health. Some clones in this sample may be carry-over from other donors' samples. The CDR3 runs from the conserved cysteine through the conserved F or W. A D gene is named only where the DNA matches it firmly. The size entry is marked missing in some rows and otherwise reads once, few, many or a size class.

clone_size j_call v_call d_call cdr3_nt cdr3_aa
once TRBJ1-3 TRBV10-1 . TGCGCCAGCAGTGAGTGGGTGTCGGGGTCTGGGCCTGGAAACACCATATATTTT CASSEWVSGSGPGNTIYF
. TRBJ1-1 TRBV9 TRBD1 TGTGCCAGCAGCGTAGCCCCAGGGGGAACTGAAGCTTTCTTT CASSVAPGGTEAFF
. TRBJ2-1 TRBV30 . TGTGCCTGGAGCTTGGTCTACAATGAGCAGTTCTTC CAWSLVYNEQFF
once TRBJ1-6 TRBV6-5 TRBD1 TGTGCCAGCAGTTGGGACAGAAATTCACCCCTCCACTTT CASSWDRNSPLHF
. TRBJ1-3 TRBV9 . TGTGCCAGCAGCGTAGGCGGGACGGCTGGAAACACCATATATTTT CASSVGGTAGNTIYF
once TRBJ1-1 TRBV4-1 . TGCGCCAGCAGCCAAGATGGGCGCGGGGAAGGTAGGACTGAAGCTTTCTTT CASSQDGRGEGRTEAFF
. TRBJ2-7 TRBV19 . TGTGCTCCTCCCTCCCGGGGGACCTCCTACGAGCAGTACTTC CAPPSRGTSYEQYF
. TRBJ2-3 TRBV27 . TGTGCCAGCAGTCCAACCTTTGGGGGCACAGATACGCAGTATTTT CASSPTFGGTDTQYF
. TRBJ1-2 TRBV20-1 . TGCAGTGCGAGCAGGGGCGAAGGCTACACCTTC CSASRGEGYTF
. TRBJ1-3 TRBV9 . TGTGCCAGCAGCCCGACGGGAGTTACGGCTGGAAACACCATATATTTT CASSPTGVTAGNTIYF
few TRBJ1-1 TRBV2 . TGTGCCAGCAGTCCAGAGTCACAGGGTTACACTGAAGCTTTCTTT CASSPESQGYTEAFF
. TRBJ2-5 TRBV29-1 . TGCAGCGTTGAAAGGGGAGCCGGAGAGACCCAGTACTTC CSVERGAGETQYF
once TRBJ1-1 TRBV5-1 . TGCGCCAGCACCTTAAACGCCGGCGGCAACACTGAAGCTTTCTTT CASTLNAGGNTEAFF
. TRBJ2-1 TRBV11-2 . TGTGCCAGCAGCTTGGGTGCTCCCTCCTACAATGAGCAGTTCTTC CASSLGAPSYNEQFF
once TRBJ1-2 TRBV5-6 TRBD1 TGTGCCAGCAGACCAAAGGGACAGGGAACGAACTATAGCTACACCTTC CASRPKGQGTNYSYTF
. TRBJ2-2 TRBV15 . TGTGCCACCAGCAGAGAGCGGCGTACCGGGGAGCTGTTTTTT CATSRERRTGELFF
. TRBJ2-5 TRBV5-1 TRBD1 TGCGCCAGCAGCCCGGACCCACAGGGGGAGCGACCCCAGTACTTC CASSPDPQGERPQYF
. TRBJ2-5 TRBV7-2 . TGTGCCAGCAGCCCATCGGGTTGGCGGACCCAAGAGACCCAGTACTTC CASSPSGWRTQETQYF
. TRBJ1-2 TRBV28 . TGTGCCAGCAGTTCACAGCATAACTATGGCTACACCTTC CASSSQHNYGYTF
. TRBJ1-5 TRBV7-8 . TGTGCCAGCAGAAGGGATCTGGATAAGCCCCAGCATTTT CASRRDLDKPQHF
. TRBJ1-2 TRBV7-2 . TGTGCCAGCAGCTTAATTCCCCTATTC CASSLIPLF
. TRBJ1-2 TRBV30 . TGTGCCTGGAGTGTCTGGGGCCTTGATCCCCCCCTTGGCTACACCTTC CAWSVWGLDPPLGYTF
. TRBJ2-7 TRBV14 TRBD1 TGTGCCAGCAGCCAAGATCACGGACAGGGTCACGAGCAGTACTTC CASSQDHGQGHEQYF
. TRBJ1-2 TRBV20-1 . TGCAGTGCGCAGGAACGTTATGGCTACACCTTC CSAQERYGYTF
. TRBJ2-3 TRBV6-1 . TGTGCCAGCAGTGACAGTCGCACAGATACGCAGTATTTT CASSDSRTDTQYF
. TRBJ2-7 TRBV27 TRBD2 TGTGCCAGCACCGCACGGGAGGGGCCCTACGAGCAGTACTTC CASTAREGPYEQYF
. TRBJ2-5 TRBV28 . TGTGCCAGCAGTTTATATAGTGGGGACAATCGGGGGCTGGGGGAGACCCAGTACTTC CASSLYSGDNRGLGETQYF
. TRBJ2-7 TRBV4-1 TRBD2 TGCGCCAGCAGCCAAAGAGATCCCAGCGGGAGTCCCCACGAGCAGTACTTC CASSQRDPSGSPHEQYF
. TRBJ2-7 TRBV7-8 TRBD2 TGTGCCAGCAGCTTGTCGTTAGCGGGAGGTCGCTACGAGCAGTACTTC CASSLSLAGGRYEQYF
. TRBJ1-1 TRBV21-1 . TGTGCCAGCAGCCCATCCGGGCAGGGAGTCACTGAAGCTTTCTTT CASSPSGQGVTEAFF
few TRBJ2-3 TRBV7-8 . TGTGCCAGCAGCTTAGCGGGGTCCCGTAATACGCAGTATTTT CASSLAGSRNTQYF
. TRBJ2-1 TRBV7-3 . TGTGCCAGCAGCGTCACCAGGGGTAATGAGCAGTTCTTC CASSVTRGNEQFF
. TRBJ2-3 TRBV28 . TGTGCCAGTATACGGGACGGCACAGATACGCAGTATTTT CASIRDGTDTQYF
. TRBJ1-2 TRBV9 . TGTGCCAGCAGCGGAAGTAAAAGCTATGGCTACACCTTC CASSGSKSYGYTF
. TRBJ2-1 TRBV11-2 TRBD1 TGTGCCAGCAGCTTAAGGTGGCAGGGGGCCCGTAATGAGCAGTTCTTC CASSLRWQGARNEQFF
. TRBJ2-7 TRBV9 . TGTGCCAGCAGCGTAGGGTCCTATGGGGAGCAGTACTTC CASSVGSYGEQYF
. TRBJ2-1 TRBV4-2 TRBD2 TGTGCCAGCAGCTTCGAACTAGCGGGAGAATGGAATGAGCAGTTCTTC CASSFELAGEWNEQFF
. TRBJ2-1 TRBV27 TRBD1 TGTGCCAGCACTCAACAGGGGACCTACAATGAGCAGTTCTTC CASTQQGTYNEQFF
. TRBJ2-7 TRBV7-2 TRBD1 TGTGCCAGCAGCATATCACTCCGGGACAGGGAAGAGCAGTACTTC CASSISLRDREEQYF
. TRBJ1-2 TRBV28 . TGTGCCAGCAGTTTTTTAGACCGCTCCTATGGCTACACCTTC CASSFLDRSYGYTF
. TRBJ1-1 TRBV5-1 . TGCGCCAGCAGCCCGGTCGGGACTCGACGACCCTTAGGGATCAGAGGCCCCGAAGCTTTCTTT CASSPVGTRRPLGIRGPEAFF
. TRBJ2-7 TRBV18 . TGTGCCAGCTCACCACTGAGGGACCAGCAGTACTTC CASSPLRDQQYF
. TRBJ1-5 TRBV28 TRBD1 TGTGCCAGCAGTTTTCTTTTCAGGGGGAGTGATCAGCCCCAGCATTTT CASSFLFRGSDQPQHF
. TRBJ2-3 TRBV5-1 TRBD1 TGCGCCAGCAGCCGGGGACAGGGGCTAAGGTTGGATACGCAGTATTTT CASSRGQGLRLDTQYF
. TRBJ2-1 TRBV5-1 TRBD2 TGCGCCAGCAGTCAAGGGACTAGCGGCAATGAGCAGTTCTTC CASSQGTSGNEQFF
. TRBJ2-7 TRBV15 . TGTGCCACCAGCAGAGATCATAACGACGAGCAGTACTTC CATSRDHNDEQYF
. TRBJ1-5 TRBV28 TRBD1 TGTGCCAGCAGTCCTGGACAGGGGATCAAGCCCCAGCATTTT CASSPGQGIKPQHF
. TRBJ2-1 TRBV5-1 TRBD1 TGCGCCAGCAGCTCTCCGGGACAGGGGCACTACAATGAGCAGTTCTTC CASSSPGQGHYNEQFF
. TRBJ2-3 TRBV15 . TGTGCCACCAGCAGAGTACAGTTCACAGATACGCAGTATTTT CATSRVQFTDTQYF
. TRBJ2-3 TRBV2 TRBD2 TGTGCCAGCAGTTCCCTGGGGGGGACAGATACGCAGTATTTT CASSSLGGTDTQYF
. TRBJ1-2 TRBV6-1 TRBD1 TGTGCCAGCAGACCGCCCAGGGGGCGCGACTATGGCTACACCTTC CASRPPRGRDYGYTF
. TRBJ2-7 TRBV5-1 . TGCGCCAGCAGCATACTAGTTACCGGCGAGCAGTACTTC CASSILVTGEQYF
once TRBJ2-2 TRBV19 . TGTGCCAGTAGTATTCAGGCTGGCACCGGGGAGCTGTTTTTT CASSIQAGTGELFF
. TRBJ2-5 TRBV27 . TGTGCCAGCAGCTGGGGGGTTTCTTCGGAGACCCAGTACTTC CASSWGVSSETQYF
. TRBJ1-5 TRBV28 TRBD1 TGTGCCAGCAGTTTCCTGACAGGGGCCAACAATCAGCCCCAGCATTTT CASSFLTGANNQPQHF